A selection of T cell receptor beta chains follows, all from one sample in a study of blood T cell repertoires in COVID-19. Measured with immunoSEQ multiplex PCR; TCRdb has only the in-frame clones, and not every one. The sample has roughly 180,000 clones, 86% seen once. Sequences were obtained from peripheral blood. These receptors came from a man between 18 and 35 years old with acute or convalescent COVID-19. The CDR3 runs from the conserved cysteine through the conserved F or W. Fields, in order: J gene, V gene, clone size, D gene, CDR3 protein, CDR3 DNA. The D gene is left open where the match is weak. Clone size is shown for a subset of rows, as once, few, many or a class of expanded clone.

TRBJ1-3 | TRBV18 | . | . | CASSQDNSGNTIYF | TGTGCCAGCTCACAGGACAACTCTGGAAACACCATATATTTT
TRBJ1-3 | TRBV19 | . | . | CASKNGGAGNTIYF | TGTGCCAGTAAGAACGGAGGCGCTGGAAACACCATATATTTT
TRBJ1-6 | TRBV3-1/TRBV3-2 | . | . | CATGGPGNSPLHF | TGTGCCACAGGAGGACCGGGGAATTCACCCCTCCACTTT
TRBJ2-7 | TRBV7-9 | . | . | CASSPGSYEQYF | TGTGCCAGCAGCCCGGGATCCTACGAGCAGTACTTC
TRBJ1-3 | TRBV28 | . | TRBD1 | CASSFRGNAGNTIYF | TGTGCCAGCAGTTTCAGGGGGAATGCCGGAAACACCATATATTTT
TRBJ1-1 | TRBV30 | . | TRBD1 | CASTLRQGGTEAFF | TGTGCCTCCACCTTGAGGCAGGGGGGCACTGAAGCTTTCTTT
TRBJ2-1 | TRBV19 | . | TRBD2 | CASSTLAGGVTYNEQFF | TGTGCCAGTAGTACCCTAGCGGGGGGAGTAACTTACAATGAGCAGTTCTTC
TRBJ1-4 | TRBV21-1 | few | . | CASSKLEQGVLYEKLFF | TGTGCCAGCAGCAAACTAGAACAGGGGGTTCTTTATGAAAAACTGTTTTTT
TRBJ1-2 | TRBV6-5 | . | TRBD1 | CASTRQGAGYGYTF | TGTGCCAGCACTAGACAGGGGGCTGGCTATGGCTACACCTTC
TRBJ2-1 | TRBV11-3 | once | . | CASSPRGAYEQFF | TGTGCCAGCAGCCCTCGGGGGGCCTATGAGCAGTTCTTC
TRBJ1-2 | TRBV6-1 | . | TRBD1 | CASSEAGGAYGYTF | TGTGCCAGCAGTGAAGCAGGGGGCGCCTATGGCTACACCTTC
TRBJ2-2 | TRBV24-1 | . | TRBD1 | CATSSPDRGPGELFF | TGTGCCACCAGTTCCCCAGACAGGGGGCCCGGGGAGCTGTTTTTT
TRBJ2-1 | TRBV20-1 | once | TRBD1 | CSASDRGAYNEQFF | TGCAGTGCGAGTGACAGGGGCGCTTACAATGAGCAGTTCTTC
TRBJ1-2 | TRBV19 | once | TRBD1 | CASSISGTVGRGYTF | TGTGCCAGTAGTATATCCGGGACAGTCGGTCGTGGCTACACCTTC
TRBJ1-2 | TRBV18 | . | . | CASSPPFERAGNYGYTF | TGTGCCAGCTCACCACCGTTTGAGAGGGCCGGGAACTATGGCTACACCTTC
TRBJ2-1 | TRBV6-1 | . | . | CASSEAVLGKQFF | TGTGCCAGCAGTGAAGCGGTTCTCGGGAAGCAGTTCTTC
TRBJ2-3 | TRBV5-4 | . | TRBD1 | CASSSDRGRTGTDTQYF | TGTGCCAGCAGCTCGGACAGGGGGCGAACTGGCACAGATACGCAGTATTTT
TRBJ1-2 | TRBV9 | . | . | CASSALGTSNYGYTF | TGTGCCAGCAGCGCCCTGGGGACAAGTAACTATGGCTACACCTTC
TRBJ2-7 | TRBV25-1 | . | . | CASSESSYEQYF | TGTGCCAGCAGCGAGAGCTCCTACGAGCAGTACTTC
TRBJ2-3 | TRBV10-2 | . | TRBD2 | CASSEGLAGASTDTQYF | TGCGCCAGCAGTGAAGGACTAGCGGGGGCTAGCACAGATACGCAGTATTTT
TRBJ2-1 | TRBV20-1 | . | . | CSAFSNEQFF | TGCAGTGCGTTTTCTAATGAGCAGTTCTTC
TRBJ2-3 | TRBV7-9 | once | TRBD1 | CASSLGDRDVDTQYF | TGTGCCAGCAGCTTAGGAGACAGGGACGTAGATACGCAGTATTTT
TRBJ1-1 | TRBV6-5 | . | TRBD1 | CASSYSGQGVTEAFF | TGTGCCAGCAGTTACTCCGGGCAGGGGGTTACTGAAGCTTTCTTT
TRBJ1-1 | TRBV6-5 | . | TRBD1 | CASTMGQVDTEAFF | TGTGCCAGCACCATGGGACAGGTTGACACTGAAGCTTTCTTT
TRBJ1-5 | TRBV18 | once | TRBD1 | CASSDRDREVQPQHF | TGTGCCAGCTCAGACCGGGACAGGGAAGTTCAGCCCCAGCATTTT
TRBJ2-7 | TRBV9 | . | . | CASSPSGGTGYEQYF | TGTGCCAGCAGCCCTTCCGGGGGGACAGGATACGAGCAGTACTTC
TRBJ2-2 | TRBV5-6 | . | . | CASSLTANTGELFF | TGTGCCAGCAGCTTGACAGCGAACACCGGGGAGCTGTTTTTT
TRBJ1-5 | TRBV6-5 | . | TRBD1 | CASRASKGQNQPQHF | TGTGCCAGCAGGGCAAGCAAGGGACAGAATCAGCCCCAGCATTTT
TRBJ1-1 | TRBV6-6 | . | . | CASSVGGGTEAFF | TGTGCCAGCAGTGTTGGGGGCGGCACTGAAGCTTTCTTT
TRBJ2-3 | TRBV6-2/TRBV6-3 | few | . | CASSPGETDTQYF | TGTGCCAGCAGCCCCGGGGAGACAGATACGCAGTATTTT
TRBJ2-5 | TRBV18 | . | . | CASSPALRGRETQYF | TGTGCCAGCTCACCCGCCTTGAGGGGGAGAGAGACCCAGTACTTC
TRBJ2-3 | TRBV19 | . | TRBD1 | CASSIDPPGQLPALLTDTQYF | TGTGCCAGTAGTATAGATCCACCGGGACAGCTCCCTGCGCTTTTAACAGATACGCAGTATTTT
TRBJ2-5 | TRBV5-4 | . | . | CASSLAARETQYF | TGTGCCAGCAGCTTGGCAGCTAGAGAGACCCAGTACTTC
TRBJ1-2 | TRBV5-4 | . | TRBD1 | CASSIPGTGGSARYGYTF | TGTGCCAGCAGCATCCCCGGGACAGGGGGGAGTGCTAGGTATGGCTACACCTTC
TRBJ2-3 | TRBV10-2 | . | . | CASSKIADTQYF | TGCGCCAGCAGTAAGATAGCAGATACGCAGTATTTT
TRBJ2-5 | TRBV27 | once | TRBD2 | CASSLLAGGMETQYF | TGTGCCAGCAGTCTACTAGCGGGGGGTATGGAGACCCAGTACTTC
TRBJ2-6 | TRBV11-2 | . | . | CASSLGTVISGANVLTF | TGTGCCAGCAGCTTAGGGACAGTTATCTCTGGGGCCAACGTCCTGACTTTC
TRBJ1-1 | TRBV6-1 | . | . | CASSEALRGAAFF | TGTGCCAGCAGTGAAGCTCTTCGGGGGGCTGCTTTCTTT
TRBJ2-4 | TRBV28 | . | . | CASRTQGWDIQYF | TGTGCCAGCAGGACCCAGGGGTGGGACATTCAGTACTTC
TRBJ1-2 | TRBV19 | . | TRBD1 | CASSPGQGASGYTF | TGTGCCAGTAGCCCGGGACAGGGGGCCAGTGGCTACACCTTC
TRBJ1-3 | TRBV15 | . | . | CATSREYVAGSGNTIYF | TGTGCCACCAGCAGAGAATATGTTGCGGGCTCTGGAAACACCATATATTTT
TRBJ1-2 | TRBV6-5 | . | . | CASRRLQGDYGYTF | TGTGCCAGCAGGAGATTACAGGGAGACTATGGCTACACCTTC
TRBJ1-4 | TRBV7-8 | . | TRBD1 | CASSPPGGREKLFF | TGTGCCAGCAGCCCCCCAGGGGGCAGAGAAAAACTGTTTTTT
TRBJ2-4 | TRBV15 | . | . | CATSRDQALAKNIQYF | TGTGCCACCAGCAGAGATCAAGCGTTAGCCAAAAACATTCAGTACTTC
TRBJ2-6 | TRBV2 | . | . | CASLRQSGANVLTF | TGTGCCAGCCTCCGACAATCTGGGGCCAACGTCCTGACTTTC
TRBJ1-2 | TRBV5-4 | . | . | CASSFKGVGYGYTF | TGTGCCAGCAGCTTCAAGGGGGTAGGCTATGGCTACACCTTC
TRBJ1-1 | TRBV6-5 | . | . | CASSLEPDFEAFF | TGTGCCAGCAGTCTCGAACCGGACTTTGAAGCTTTCTTT
TRBJ2-3 | TRBV25-1 | . | TRBD1 | CASSEFRTGSTDTQYF | TGTGCCAGCAGTGAATTCAGGACAGGGAGCACAGATACGCAGTATTTT
TRBJ1-6 | TRBV7-2 | . | . | CASSLALLASPLHF | TGTGCCAGCAGCTTAGCCCTTTTGGCTTCACCCCTCCACTTT
TRBJ2-1 | TRBV4-1 | . | TRBD2 | CASSQDRWGAGDPFF | TGCGCCAGCAGCCAAGATAGATGGGGAGCGGGGGACCCGTTCTTC
TRBJ2-1 | TRBV6-4 | few | TRBD2 | CASSETSGGYNEQFF | TGTGCCAGCAGTGAAACTAGCGGGGGGTACAATGAGCAGTTCTTC
TRBJ2-1 | TRBV3-1/TRBV3-2 | . | TRBD2 | CASSQPPLAGGRTYNEQFF | TGTGCCAGCAGCCAACCCCCACTAGCGGGGGGGCGAACCTACAATGAGCAGTTCTTC
TRBJ1-3 | TRBV25-1 | . | TRBD1 | CASSMTGAGNTIYF | TGTGCCAGCAGTATGACAGGGGCTGGAAACACCATATATTTT
TRBJ2-2 | TRBV30 | once | . | CAWSPPLGTGTGELFF | TGTGCCTGGAGTCCCCCTCTAGGTACTGGCACCGGGGAGCTGTTTTTT
TRBJ2-2 | TRBV3-1/TRBV3-2 | . | TRBD1 | CASSQGRGLGGELFF | TGTGCCAGCAGCCAGGGCAGGGGGCTCGGCGGGGAGCTGTTTTTT
TRBJ1-1 | TRBV29-1 | few | . | CSVEDGRREAFF | TGCAGCGTTGAAGACGGGAGGAGAGAAGCTTTCTTT
TRBJ2-1 | TRBV5-1 | . | TRBD1 | CASSLPEQGGSYNEQFF | TGCGCCAGCAGCCTCCCGGAACAGGGGGGTTCCTACAATGAGCAGTTCTTC
TRBJ1-1 | TRBV30 | . | . | CAWTSGARGTEAFF | TGTGCCTGGACGTCAGGGGCGCGCGGCACTGAAGCTTTCTTT
TRBJ1-6 | TRBV4-1 | few | . | CASSQVPREALHF | TGCGCCAGCAGCCAAGTCCCTAGGGAGGCCCTCCACTTT